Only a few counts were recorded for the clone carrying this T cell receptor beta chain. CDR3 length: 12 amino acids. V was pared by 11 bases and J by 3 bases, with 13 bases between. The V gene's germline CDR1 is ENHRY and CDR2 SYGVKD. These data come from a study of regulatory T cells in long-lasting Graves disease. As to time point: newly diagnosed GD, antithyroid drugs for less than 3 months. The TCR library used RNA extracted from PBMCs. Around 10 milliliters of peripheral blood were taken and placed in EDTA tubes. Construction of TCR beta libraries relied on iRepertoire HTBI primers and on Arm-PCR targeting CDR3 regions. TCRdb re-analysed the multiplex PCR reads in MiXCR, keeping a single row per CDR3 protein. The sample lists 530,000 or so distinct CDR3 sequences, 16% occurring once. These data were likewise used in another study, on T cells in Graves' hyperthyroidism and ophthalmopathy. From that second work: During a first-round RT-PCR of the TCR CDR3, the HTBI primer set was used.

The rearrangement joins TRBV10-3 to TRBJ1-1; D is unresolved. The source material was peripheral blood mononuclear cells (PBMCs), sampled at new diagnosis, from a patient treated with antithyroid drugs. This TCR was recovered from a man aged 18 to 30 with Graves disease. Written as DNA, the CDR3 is TGTGCCTCCCGAAAGGCGGACACTGAAGCTTTCTTT. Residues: CASRKADTEAFF.